This entry is about one T cell receptor beta chain. What it binds is not known. It was the approximately 130-subject validation cohort, separate from the 666-subject first cohort, to which the donors belonged. The data stem from a study of cytomegalovirus exposure and HLA in healthy donors. The study's findings and limits: The tendency of first-cohort TCR clusters to co-occur in the roughly 130 validation repertoires was the finding of a later analysis.

Some clones are missing from TCRdb's copy, which holds only in-frame ones; the method was immunoSEQ multiplex PCR. This table holds tens of thousands of clones, 91% found once. V lost 1 base and J 4 bases, leaving 16 bases between the germline ends. CDR1 is ENHRY, CDR2 SYGVKD, per germline. There are 16 residues in the CDR3. The rearrangement links TRBV10-3 to TRBJ1-1, with D possibly being TRBD1 (5 bases). The TCR originated in a woman in her twenties or thirties in good health and CMV-seronegative. The sample taken for sequencing was PBMCs. CDR3 in DNA: TGTGCCATCAGTGAGTTCTCAAGGGGAGGTGGCACTGAAGCTTTCTTT. Its protein is CAISEFSRGGGTEAFF.